Presented here are 29 T cell receptor beta chains from one specimen sequenced in a study of blood T cell repertoires in COVID-19. Measured with immunoSEQ multiplex PCR; TCRdb has only the in-frame clones, and not every one. The sample records 250,000 or so clones, around nine tenths being singletons. Sequencing input: peripheral blood. The origin of the receptors is a man between 35 and 55 years old with active or convalescent COVID-19.

The chain couples TRBV7-3 to TRBJ1-6, with D uncertain. The CDR3 has 16 amino acids. V lost 5 bases and J lost 4, with 15 bases in between. Looked up from germline, CDR1 is SGHTA and CDR2 is FQGTGA. This CDR3 is CASSLDGSSYNSPLHF. The CDR3 DNA reads as TGTGCCAGCAGCCTGGACGGGAGCTCTTATAATTCACCCCTCCACTTT. Drawing the rest from reference TRBV7-3 and TRBJ1-6, the complete variable domain is GAGVSQTPSNKVTEKGKYVELRCDPISGHTALYWYRQSLGQGPEFLIYFQGTGAADDSGLPNDRFFAVRPEGSVSTLKIQRTERGDSAVYLCASSLDGSSYNSPLHFGNGTRLTVT.

This rearrangement joins TRBV30 to TRBJ2-2; 12 nucleotides align to TRBD1. The germline gives CDR1 GTSNPN, CDR2 SVGIG (reference sequence). Trimming cost V 5 bases and J 6 bases; bases outside gene matches: 7. This CDR3 is built from 15 residues. This CDR3 reads CAWVSGTGGPGELFF. CDR3 bases: TGTGCCTGGGTATCCGGGACAGGGGGCCCCGGGGAGCTGTTTTTT.

This clone was counted once. V and J are TRBV25-1 and TRBJ1-4; perhaps TRBD1 as D (6 bases). Trimming took 3 bases from V and 4 from J, leaving 12 bases between them. The CDR3 contains 15 residues. The V gene's germline CDR1 is MGHDK and CDR2 SYGVNS. CDR3 residues: CASSDWEGGNEKLFF. CDR3 coding DNA: TGTGCCAGCAGTGACTGGGAGGGGGGTAATGAAAAACTGTTTTTT. The full variable domain, with the rest looked up from reference TRBV25-1 and TRBJ1-4, is EADIYQTPRYLVIGTGKKITLECSQTMGHDKMYWYQQDPGMELHLIHYSYGVNSTEKGDLSSESTVSRIRTEHFPLTLESARPSHTSQYLCASSDWEGGNEKLFFGSGTQLSVL.

The chain carries TRBV19 and TRBJ1-4; a weak D match, TRBD1 (6 bases). This CDR3 has 15 residues. Germline lookup yields CDR1 LNHDA and CDR2 SQIVND (reference sequence). V dropped 0 bases and J dropped 11 bases, with 16 bases sitting between them. The CDR3 coding sequence is TGTGCCAGTAGTATAGATCCCCACAGGGATCGGAAACTGTTTTTT. This codes for CASSIDPHRDRKLFF. The full variable domain, completed using reference TRBV19 and TRBJ1-4, is DGGITQSPKYLFRKEGQNVTLSCEQNLNHDAMYWYRQDPGQGLRLIYYSQIVNDFQKGDIAEGYSVSREKKESFPLTVTSAQKNPTAFYLCASSIDPHRDRKLFFGSGTQLSVL.

The chain recombines TRBV5-1 with TRBJ1-2; D may be TRBD1 (6 bases). The V end was cut by 4 bases, the J end by 3 bases, with 10 bases between. The CDR3 is 13 amino acids. Germline V gene lookup returns CDR1 SGHRS and CDR2 YFSETQ. DNA for the CDR3: TGCGCCAGCAGCAACGGGGGGCACTATGGCTACACCTTC. Translation gives CASSNGGHYGYTF. The full variable domain, with the rest looked up from reference TRBV5-1 and TRBJ1-2, is KAGVTQTPRYLIKTRGQQVTLSCSPISGHRSVSWYQQTPGQGLQFLFEYFSETQRNKGNFPGRFSGRQFSNSRSEMNVSTLELGDSALYLCASSNGGHYGYTFGSGTRLTVV.

The gene calls are TRBV4-2 and TRBJ2-5; 10 positions agree with TRBD1. The CDR3 spans 16 residues. V dropped 5 bases and J dropped 8; count of bases not matched to a gene: 14. Germline CDR1 reads LGHNA; CDR2 reads YNFKEQ. CDR3 residues: CASSTSQGTGDGTQYF. For the CDR3, the DNA is TGTGCCAGCAGCACAAGTCAGGGGACAGGGGACGGAACCCAGTACTTC.

This rearrangement joins TRBV3-1 (or the pseudogene TRBV3-2) to TRBJ2-3; no definite D call. The V and J ends lost 4 bases and 4 bases respectively, with 15 bases between them. The length of the CDR3 is 15 residues. Germline V gene lookup returns CDR1 LGHDT and CDR2 YNNKEL (reference sequence). This chain's CDR3 is CASSPNTRSADTQYF. CDR3 nucleotide sequence: TGTGCCAGCAGCCCAAACACGAGGAGCGCAGATACGCAGTATTTT.

CDR3: CASRGVFGGYTEAFF. The CDR3 DNA follows: TGTGCCAGCAGAGGGGTATTCGGGGGGTACACTGAAGCTTTCTTT. V and J are TRBV14 and TRBJ1-1, with TRBD1 as a possible D gene (5 bases). Germline-derived CDR1 and CDR2 are SGHDN and FVKESK. The V end was cut by 6 bases, the J end by 3 bases, with 17 bases between. The length of the CDR3 is 15 residues.

V usage is TRBV5-5 and J usage is TRBJ1-5, with 12 positions matching TRBD1. CDR1 and CDR2 (germline): SGHKS, YYEKEE (reference sequence). Trimming removed 4 bases from V and 8 bases from J; junction bases left unmatched: 10. This CDR3 spans 16 amino acids. CDR3 protein: CASSLGGTGGVEPQHF. The CDR3 DNA follows: TGTGCCAGCAGCCTGGGTGGGACAGGGGGCGTGGAGCCCCAGCATTTT.

This clone was seen a few times. The chain uses TRBV15 and TRBJ2-4; TRBD2 agrees at 8 bases. V shed 7 bases, J shed 3 bases, and the junction held 8 bases outside the gene matches. The CDR3 runs 15 residues. Looked up from germline, CDR1 is LNHNV and CDR2 is YYDKDF (reference sequence). The DNA for the CDR3 is TGTGCCACCACCCTCGGGGGGGAGGACAAAAACATTCAGTACTTC. This codes for CATTLGGEDKNIQYF.

The CDR3 reads CATSTWANQPQHF. CDR3 DNA: TGTGCCACCTCGACCTGGGCCAATCAGCCCCAGCATTTT. The J gene is TRBJ1-5, the V gene TRBV19; D call uncertain. CDR3 size: 13 residues. V lost 10 bases, J lost 3 bases, and 13 bases lay in between. Per the germline V gene, CDR1 is LNHDA and CDR2 is SQIVND (reference sequence).

J is TRBJ1-5 and V is TRBV29-1; maybe TRBD1 (5 bases). The ends were cut back, 4 bases at V and 0 bases at J, with 7 bases in the middle. Germline CDR1 reads SQVTM; CDR2 reads ANQGSEA. CDR3 size: 13 residues. The CDR3 spells CSVAGHSNQPQHF. For the CDR3, the DNA is TGCAGCGTTGCAGGACATAGCAATCAGCCCCAGCATTTT. Based on the CDR3 plus reference TRBV29-1 and TRBJ1-5, the full variable domain is SAVISQKPSRDICQRGTSLTIQCQVDSQVTMMFWYRQQPGQSLTLIATANQGSEATYESGFVIDKFPISRPNLTFSTLTVSNMSPEDSSIYLCSVAGHSNQPQHFGDGTRLSIL.

The chain joins TRBV3-1 (or the pseudogene TRBV3-2) to TRBJ1-4, with no clear D. The germline gives CDR1 LGHDT, CDR2 YNNKEL (reference sequence). This CDR3 is built from 16 residues. V lost 0 bases, J lost 2 bases, and 10 bases lay in between. CDR3 nucleotide sequence: TGTGCCAGCAGCCAAGATTTAGGCAGGACTAATGAAAAACTGTTTTTT. It encodes CASSQDLGRTNEKLFF.

The rearrangement joins TRBV10-2 to TRBJ2-2, with D possibly matching TRBD1 (6 bases). Germline CDR1 reads WSHSY; CDR2 reads SAAADI. V lost 8 bases and J 1 base, leaving 8 bases between the germline ends. The CDR3 has 13 amino acids. The CDR3 loop reads CASSTGNTGELFF. The CDR3 DNA follows: TGCGCCAGCTCGACAGGGAACACCGGGGAGCTGTTTTTT.

V is TRBV6-6 and J is TRBJ2-3; no clear D. This CDR3 is built from 14 residues. CDR1 MNHNY and CDR2 SVGAGI come from the germline V gene (reference sequence). V gave up 2 bases and J gave up 5 bases, with 11 bases separating them. The CDR3 here is CASSYSGPIDTQYF. DNA of the CDR3: TGTGCCAGCAGTTACAGTGGGCCGATAGATACGCAGTATTTT.

The V call is TRBV25-1, the J call TRBJ1-6, with D hard to call. The V end lost 4 bases, the J end lost 0 bases, and 7 bases lay between the germline ends. This CDR3 has 15 amino acids. Germline lookup yields CDR1 MGHDK and CDR2 SYGVNS. The CDR3 DNA is TGTGCCAGCAGTGGCGGGATCTCCTATAATTCACCCCTCCACTTT. It is translated as CASSGGISYNSPLHF.

The V call is TRBV6-6, the J call TRBJ2-7, with a tentative D call TRBD1 (6 bases). Germline CDR1 reads MNHNY; CDR2 reads SVGAGI (reference sequence). The V and J ends lost 6 bases and 2 bases respectively, with 17 bases between them. CDR3 length equals 15 residues. The CDR3 loop reads CASSPTGRPTYEQYF. CDR3 nucleotide sequence: TGTGCCAGCAGCCCCACAGGGCGTCCTACCTACGAGCAGTACTTC.

This clone was detected only once. The chain couples TRBV9 to TRBJ1-2, with 9 bases fitting TRBD1. V trimming: 4 bases; J trimming: 0 bases; junction bases outside the gene matches: 4. Germline V gives CDR1 SGDLS, CDR2 YYNGEE. This CDR3 contains 15 residues. The CDR3 coding sequence is TGTGCCAGCAGCCGACAGGGGGAAGCTAACTATGGCTACACCTTC. It specifies CASSRQGEANYGYTF.

This chain links TRBV13 with TRBJ2-7; 12 bases agree with TRBD2. J lost 2 bases, V lost 2 bases, and 4 bases had no gene match. CDR1 and CDR2 (germline): PRHDT, FYEKMQ (reference sequence). This CDR3 spans 16 amino acids. The CDR3 DNA reads as TGTGCCAGCAGCTTAAGACTAGCGGGAGTCACCTACGAGCAGTACTTC. Translated: CASSLRLAGVTYEQYF. Complete variable domain (other parts from reference TRBV13 and TRBJ2-7): AAGVIQSPRHLIKEKRETATLKCYPIPRHDTVYWYQQGPGQDPQFLISFYEKMQSDKGSIPDRFSAQQFSDYHSELNMSSLELGDSALYFCASSLRLAGVTYEQYFGPGTRLTVT.

The V gene is TRBV11-1, the J gene TRBJ1-1; D uncertain. Germline V gene sequence: CDR1 SGHAT, CDR2 FQDESV (reference sequence). The CDR3 consists of 16 residues. V was pared by 4 bases and J by 5 bases, with 20 bases between. The CDR3 spells CASSSLDPPARTEAFF. The CDR3 region has the DNA TGTGCCAGCAGCTCTCTTGACCCTCCAGCGAGGACTGAAGCTTTCTTT.

V is TRBV18 and J is TRBJ2-7, with unresolved D. The germline V gene has CDR1 KGHSH and CDR2 LQKENI. Trimming cost V 3 bases and J 1 base, with 10 bases left between them. The CDR3 covers 14 residues. DNA of the CDR3: TGTGCCAGCTCACCGTACCCGAGGTCCTACGAGCAGTACTTC. It yields the protein CASSPYPRSYEQYF. Combining the CDR3 with reference TRBV18 and TRBJ2-7 gives the whole variable domain NAGVMQNPRHLVRRRGQEARLRCSPMKGHSHVYWYRQLPEEGLKFMVYLQKENIIDESGMPKERFSAEFPKEGPSILRIQQVVRGDSAAYFCASSPYPRSYEQYFGPGTRLTVT.

The rearrangement links TRBV2 to TRBJ2-5, with 7 bases that match TRBD1. Germline values: CDR1 SNHLY, CDR2 FYNNEI. CDR3 size: 14 residues. Trimming at V came to 11 bases and at J to 5 bases, leaving 14 bases not matched to a gene. DNA of the CDR3: TGTGCCTCCACAAGACAGGGTCGGGCGGAGACCCAGTACTTC. This sequence encodes CASTRQGRAETQYF. The full variable domain, in which reference TRBV2 and TRBJ2-5 provide the parts outside the CDR3, is EPEVTQTPSHQVTQMGQEVILRCVPISNHLYFYWYRQILGQKVEFLVSFYNNEISEKSEIFDDQFSVERPDGSNFTLKIRSTKLEDSAMYFCASTRQGRAETQYFGPGTRLLVL.

Of note for this clone: Additional DNA sequences in this sample encode the identical CDR3. The gene calls are TRBV29-1 and TRBJ2-7; D call uncertain. The CDR3 has 11 amino acids. V dropped 3 bases and J dropped 2 bases, with 5 bases sitting between them. Germline-derived CDR1 and CDR2 are SQVTM and ANQGSEA. CDR3 coding DNA: TGCAGCGTTGATGCAGCCTACGAGCAGTACTTC. Amino acids: CSVDAAYEQYF.

The chain joins TRBV2 to TRBJ2-2; TRBD2 might be the D (5 bases). Trimming shortened V by 6 bases and J by 4 bases, and 18 bases separated the two germline ends. Germline V CDR1 and CDR2: SNHLY, FYNNEI. This CDR3 is built from 16 residues. The CDR3 is CASSVPLLGSTGELFF. The CDR3 DNA is TGTGCCAGCAGCGTCCCACTTCTGGGGAGCACCGGGGAGCTGTTTTTT.

The V and J genes are TRBV24-1 and TRBJ2-3; 9 nucleotides match TRBD2. Germline-derived CDR1 and CDR2 are KGHDR and SFDVKD. J lost 6 bases, V lost 0 bases, and 12 bases had no gene match. The CDR3 is 18 residues long. This CDR3 is CATSDLSVAGGPADTQYF. The CDR3 DNA sequence: TGTGCCACCAGTGATTTGAGTGTGGCGGGAGGGCCTGCGGATACGCAGTATTTT.

The rearrangement joins TRBV19 to TRBJ2-3; tentatively, D is TRBD2 (7 bases). Trimming took off 8 bases at V and 4 bases at J, with 13 bases between the two ends. The CDR3 is made up of 13 amino acids. Germline V gene data show CDR1 as LNHDA and CDR2 as SQIVND (reference sequence). CDR3 nucleotides: TGTGCCAGTTGTACGGGGGGCTCAGATACGCAGTATTTT. It is translated as CASCTGGSDTQYF.

The sample holds a few counts of this clone. The DNA of the CDR3 is TGTGCCAGCAGCCCTCTCGGACAGGGCCATGGCTACACCTTC. It encodes CASSPLGQGHGYTF. V and J are TRBV5-4 and TRBJ1-2; 8 positions match TRBD1. The trim removed 4 bases at V and 6 bases at J, leaving 8 bases unmatched. The CDR3 is 14 amino acids. Germline V gene data show CDR1 as SGHNT and CDR2 as YYREEE (reference sequence).

The chain combines TRBV6-4 with TRBJ1-6; D is ambiguous. Germline V gives CDR1 MRHNA, CDR2 SNTAGT. V lost 2 bases, J lost 2 bases, and 4 bases lay in between. This CDR3 region has 14 residues. The CDR3 DNA reads TGTGCCAGCAGTGACGAGGCCTATAATTCACCCCTCCACTTT. Translated, it gives CASSDEAYNSPLHF.

The chain links TRBV11-2 to TRBJ2-3; 11 bases line up with TRBD2. Germline V gene lookup returns CDR1 SGHAT and CDR2 FQNNGV. The CDR3 has 15 amino acids. J gave up 5 bases and V 1 base, and 2 bases lay outside the gene matches. In nucleotides, the CDR3 is TGTGCCAGCAGCTTAGGTAGCGGGGGGGTAGATACGCAGTATTTT. It translates to CASSLGSGGVDTQYF. Looking up the rest from reference TRBV11-2 and TRBJ2-3 gives the full variable domain: EAGVAQSPRYKIIEKRQSVAFWCNPISGHATLYWYQQILGQGPKLLIQFQNNGVVDDSQLPKDRFSAERLKGVDSTLKIQPAKLEDSAVYLCASSLGSGGVDTQYFGPGTRLTVL.